Below are 8 T cell receptor beta chains sequenced from a single sample in a study of cytomegalovirus exposure and HLA in healthy donors. The PCR contained 60 Vbeta and 13 Jbeta primers. Assay: immunoSEQ multiplex PCR; the TCRdb copy retains only in-frame clones and omits some. This table has 200,000 or so clones, approximately 81% appearing once. The specimen was PBMCs. The receptors stem from a man aged 30-40 years in good health and CMV-seronegative.

V usage is TRBV5-1 and J usage is TRBJ1-4; 7 bases align to TRBD1. Germline loops: CDR1 SGHRS, CDR2 YFSETQ. The J segment lost 3 bases and the V segment lost 5 bases, leaving 4 bases of the junction unmatched. The CDR3 runs 14 residues. For the CDR3, the DNA is TGCGCCAGCAGGGCCGGGACAGCTAATGAAAAACTGTTTTTT. The encoded protein is CASRAGTANEKLFF.

This clone appeared once. CDR3 coding DNA: TGTGCCAGCAGTTTAGGACAGCCTGAAAAACTGTTTTTT. It yields the protein CASSLGQPEKLFF. The chain has TRBV28 and TRBJ1-4, with D perhaps TRBD1 (6 bases). V was cut by 2 bases and J by 7 bases, with 8 bases left in between. In germline, CDR1 is MDHEN, CDR2 SYDVKM. The CDR3 contains 13 residues. Drawing the rest from reference TRBV28 and TRBJ1-4, the complete variable domain is DVKVTQSSRYLVKRTGEKVFLECVQDMDHENMFWYRQDPGLGLRLIYFSYDVKMKEKGDIPEGYSVSREKKERFSLILESASTNQTSMYLCASSLGQPEKLFFGSGTQLSVL.

This chain joins TRBV27 and TRBJ1-2, with 7 bases fitting TRBD1. J lost 10 bases, V lost 7 bases, and 12 bases had no gene match. CDR1 is MNHEY and CDR2 is SMNVEV in the germline V gene (reference sequence). CDR3 size: 13 residues. The CDR3 DNA is TGTGCCAGCACCACCCCGGGTGACAGGGCCTACACCTTC. Encoded protein: CASTTPGDRAYTF.

The chain couples TRBV27 to TRBJ2-1; no firm D call. The V end lost 5 bases, the J end lost 0 bases, and 11 bases lay between the germline ends. The CDR3 runs to 15 residues. CDR1 and CDR2 (germline): MNHEY, SMNVEV (reference sequence). The CDR3 here is CASSPLAGSYNEQFF. CDR3 nucleotide sequence: TGTGCCAGCAGTCCCTTGGCTGGCTCCTACAATGAGCAGTTCTTC.

The chain couples TRBV5-4 to TRBJ1-3; D perhaps matches TRBD1 (5 bases). V lost 2 bases and J 0 bases, leaving 12 bases between the germline ends. This CDR3 comprises 16 residues. Germline V gene sequence: CDR1 SGHNT, CDR2 YYREEE (reference sequence). The CDR3 nucleotides read TGTGCCAGCAGCTTCTCTGGAAGGGGCTCTGGAAACACCATATATTTT. Protein: CASSFSGRGSGNTIYF.

In its sample, this clone was seen once. The chain carries TRBV9 and TRBJ2-7, with 8 bases that match TRBD1. Losses at the gene ends were 4 bases for V and 2 bases for J; bases not matched to a gene: 5. The CDR3 has 14 residues. Germline V gives CDR1 SGDLS, CDR2 YYNGEE. The CDR3 loop reads CASSPRTGTYEQYF. CDR3 nucleotides: TGTGCCAGCAGCCCTCGGACAGGGACCTACGAGCAGTACTTC. The complete variable domain, with remaining parts taken from reference TRBV9 and TRBJ2-7, reads DSGVTQTPKHLITATGQRVTLRCSPRSGDLSVYWYQQSLDQGLQFLIQYYNGEERAKGNILERFSAQQFPDLHSELNLSSLELGDSALYFCASSPRTGTYEQYFGPGTRLTVT.

The rearrangement links TRBV5-1 to TRBJ2-1; D gene unclear. CDR1 and CDR2 from the germline V gene are SGHRS and YFSETQ. V shed 1 base and J shed 9 bases, with 8 bases lying between them. This CDR3 is 12 amino acids long. The CDR3 DNA is TGCGCCAGCAGCTTGAACGTAGTTGAGCAGTTCTTC. Translated: CASSLNVVEQFF.

The rearrangement links TRBV5-4 to TRBJ2-3; 10 nucleotides align to TRBD2. The V segment lost 1 base and the J segment 3 bases; nucleotides outside the gene matches: 5. The CDR3 contains 16 residues. CDR1 is SGHNT and CDR2 is YYREEE in the germline V gene (reference sequence). CDR3 region: CASSLQSGGGTDTQYF. The CDR3 coding sequence is TGTGCCAGCAGCTTGCAAAGCGGGGGGGGGACAGATACGCAGTATTTT.